What follows describes a single TCR beta chain. The V gene's germline CDR1 is SGHAT and CDR2 FQNNGV. The CDR3 is made up of 16 amino acids. J lost 3 bases, V lost 5 bases, and 10 bases had no gene match. This entry comes from a study of blood T cell repertoires in COVID-19. Study summary: There were acute and convalescent COVID-19 samples, and they came from the United States, Italy and Spain. The analysed material was cDNA or gDNA that came from T cells, B-cell-depleted T cells, or PBMCs.

Source study methods: Researchers report that nucleated cell counts were estimated from reference gene primer amplification. Clones were sequenced by immunoSEQ multiplex PCR, and TCRdb holds only the in-frame ones, with some missing. D and trimming come from the DNA, and the V and J calls and clone size come from that table. The table records 120,000 or so clones, 85% to 90% of them present only once. The receptor was derived from a man aged 45 to 65 with acute or convalescent COVID-19. The genes are TRBV11-2 and TRBJ2-4, with 7 nucleotides matching TRBD1. Sequencing was carried out using peripheral blood. CDR3 loop: CASSVKTGWDKNIQYF. The CDR3 DNA is TGTGCCAGCAGCGTCAAGACAGGGTGGGACAAAAACATTCAGTACTTC. Combining the CDR3 with reference TRBV11-2 and TRBJ2-4 gives the whole variable domain EAGVAQSPRYKIIEKRQSVAFWCNPISGHATLYWYQQILGQGPKLLIQFQNNGVVDDSQLPKDRFSAERLKGVDSTLKIQPAKLEDSAVYLCASSVKTGWDKNIQYFGAGTRLSVL.